This T cell receptor beta chain stems from a study of regulatory T cells in long-lasting Graves disease. Study-level findings and limits: The study examined only peripheral blood, not thyroid tissue.

Deletions cut 3 bases from V and 5 bases from J, with 23 bases between. CDR1 and CDR2 from the germline V gene are DFQATT and SNEGSKA (reference sequence). The length of the CDR3 is 16 residues. The time point is: newly diagnosed GD, antithyroid drugs for less than 3 months. The TCR library was made from RNA extracted from PBMCs. A blood draw put 8 to 10 milliliters of peripheral blood into EDTA tubes. This clonotype occurred a few times. Its matching antigen is unknown. A much larger clone lies a single base off, so this may be a read error. Arm-PCR with iRepertoire HTBI primers amplified the CDR3 regions for these TCR beta libraries. TCRdb used MiXCR to reprocess the multiplex PCR reads, holding one entry per CDR3 protein. This repertoire shows about 210,000 distinct CDR3 sequences, roughly 19% found once; its top ten account for 10% to 15%. Separately, the same data were catalogued under a study of T cells in Graves' hyperthyroidism and ophthalmopathy. That report adds: Clonotypes that were expanded in thyroid above 0.001 mostly appeared in blood too.

The TCR comes from a woman aged 25 to 39 with Graves disease. The specimen comprised peripheral blood mononuclear cells (PBMCs), sampled at new diagnosis, from a patient treated with antithyroid drugs. The chain recombines TRBV20-1 with TRBJ2-7, with D tentatively TRBD2 (6 bases). This CDR3 reads CSASPWGTGVGDEQYF. DNA of the CDR3: TGCAGTGCTAGCCCCTGGGGGACGGGAGTGGGCGACGAGCAGTACTTC.